Below are 11 T cell receptor beta chains sequenced from a single sample in a study of T cells in Graves' hyperthyroidism and ophthalmopathy. Template material for amplifying TCR beta CDR3 regions consisted of RNA transcripts. The TCR CDR3 first-round RT-PCR relied on the HTBI primer set. TCRdb called the multiplex PCR reads again in MiXCR, with one record for every CDR3 protein. The profile shows around 540,000 distinct CDR3 sequences, 15% to 20% of them singletons. Sequencing used blood. The origin of the receptors is a woman aged 25 to 45 with Graves' ophthalmopathy.

Remarks on this clonotype: Compared with germline, one end of the junction differs, possibly owing to a read error. This chain joins TRBV7-8 and TRBJ2-5; D call uncertain. The CDR3 totals 12 residues. Germline CDR1 SGHVS, CDR2 FQNEAQ. The CDR3 here is CASSLLGETQHF. In DNA, the CDR3 is TGTGCCAGCAGCTTACTCGGAGAGACCCAGCACTTC.

DNA of the CDR3: TGTGCCTGGAGTAACGGGAGGTCGGATTACAATGAGCAGTTCTTC. The encoded protein is CAWSNGRSDYNEQFF. The V and J genes are TRBV30 and TRBJ2-1; TRBD2 matches at 7 bases. The CDR3 has 15 amino acids. In germline, CDR1 is GTSNPN, CDR2 SVGIG (reference sequence). The V gene end was trimmed by 2 bases and the J gene end by 4 bases; junction bases not matched to a gene: 8.

The rearrangement uses TRBV12-3 or TRBV12-4 and TRBJ2-1; no clear D gene. CDR3 length: 13 residues. V was clipped by 5 bases and J by 7 bases, with 12 bases between them. CDR3 sequence: CASSGSAVNEQFF. CDR3 in DNA: TGTGCCAGCAGTGGTTCAGCTGTTAATGAGCAGTTCTTC.

This clonotype was found many times. The J gene is TRBJ2-1, the V gene TRBV11-2; D remains ambiguous. Per the germline V gene, CDR1 is SGHAT and CDR2 is FQNNGV. The length of the CDR3 is 14 residues. Trimming removed 0 bases from V and 9 bases from J, with 12 bases in between. The DNA of the CDR3 is TGTGCCAGCAGCTTAGAGGATGGCTGGAGTGAGCAGTTCTTC. Its translation is CASSLEDGWSEQFF.

This clonotype was seen at least ten times. V gene TRBV28 combines with J gene TRBJ2-1; D call uncertain. The CDR3 runs 12 residues. From germline, CDR1 is MDHEN and CDR2 SYDVKM. V lost 5 bases to trimming and J lost 6 bases, with 8 bases between them. The CDR3 DNA follows: TGTGCCAGCAGTCTCTTGACCAATGAGCAGTTCTTC. Translated, it gives CASSLLTNEQFF.

This clonotype showed up just a few times. The chain joins TRBV6-2 or TRBV6-3 to TRBJ1-5; D unresolved. Germline V CDR1 and CDR2: MNHEY, SVGEGT. With 5 bases removed from V and 0 bases from J, the gap between germline ends came to 20 bases. The CDR3 length is 18 residues. CDR3: CASSQRFSHVYSNQPQHF. CDR3 nucleotide sequence: TGTGCCAGCAGTCAAAGATTTTCGCATGTGTATAGCAATCAGCCCCAGCATTTT.

In this sample, this clonotype turned up many times. The rearrangement uses TRBV6-6 and TRBJ2-7; D may correspond to TRBD1 or TRBD2 (6 bases each). Germline V gene sequence: CDR1 MNHNY, CDR2 SVGAGI (reference sequence). The CDR3 runs 17 residues. Trimming stripped 1 base from V and 3 bases from J, with 19 bases between. The CDR3 is CASSYFGRGQGNYEQYF. DNA for the CDR3: TGTGCCAGCAGTTACTTCGGTCGGGGGCAGGGCAACTACGAGCAGTACTTC.

The table lists this clonotype with a few counts. The chain links TRBV12-3 or TRBV12-4 to TRBJ2-1; 12 nucleotides match TRBD2. The V and J ends lost 5 bases and 4 bases, in that order; junction bases with no gene match: 9. The CDR3 loop spans 17 amino acids. CDR3 nucleotides: TGTGCCAGCAGTCCCCGACTAGCGGGAGTAACTTACAATGAGCAGTTCTTC. Amino acid sequence: CASSPRLAGVTYNEQFF.

Points on this clonotype: This may stem from a read error, because a much larger clone lies one nucleotide away. The genes are TRBV7-8 and TRBJ2-5, with TRBD2 as a possible D gene (5 bases). Trimming left V 5 bases short and J 7 bases short, with 14 bases between. Germline V CDR1 and CDR2: SGHVS, FQNEAQ. This CDR3 is 13 amino acids long. CDR3 loop: CASSPREEGTQYF. The CDR3, as DNA: TGTGCCAGCAGCCCACGGGAAGAAGGGACCCAGTACTTC.

The sample holds many counts of this clonotype. This chain links TRBV28 with TRBJ2-7; D may be TRBD2 (6 bases). The CDR3 sequence is 15 residues long. The V and J ends lost 1 base and 3 bases respectively, with 13 bases between them. Germline V CDR1 and CDR2: MDHEN, SYDVKM. CDR3 amino acids: CASSLYRERSYEQYF. DNA for the CDR3: TGTGCCAGCAGTTTATATCGGGAGAGAAGCTACGAGCAGTACTTC.

This clonotype turned up a few times. The chain carries TRBV6-6 and TRBJ1-1; the D is unclear. Trimming stripped 0 bases from V and 0 bases from J, with 11 bases between. Germline CDR1 MNHNY, CDR2 SVGAGI (reference sequence). The CDR3 totals 16 residues. The CDR3 loop is CASSYSGLFMNTEAFF. CDR3 in DNA: TGTGCCAGCAGTTACTCGGGGTTATTCATGAACACTGAAGCTTTCTTT.